This T cell receptor beta chain was profiled in a study of cytomegalovirus exposure and HLA in healthy donors. It was with 60 Vbeta and 13 Jbeta primers that the PCR ran. Using immunoSEQ multiplex PCR, the repertoire was profiled, and TCRdb retains in-frame clones only, with some absent. The table has 100,000 to 120,000 clones, more than 65% seen once; the top ten hold 3.2%. The germline gives CDR1 MNHEY, CDR2 SMNVEV (reference sequence). CDR3 length: 18 amino acids. The J segment lost 4 bases and the V segment lost 5 bases, leaving 10 bases of the junction unmatched. This chain uses TRBV27 with TRBJ2-1, with 14 nucleotides matching TRBD2. Specimen: PBMCs. The clonotype originates from a man between 25 and 39 years old in good health and CMV-seronegative. The CDR3 DNA sequence: TGTGCCAGCAGTCCATTTAGAGGGACTAGCGGGGGTTACAATGAGCAGTTCTTC. Translated, it gives CASSPFRGTSGGYNEQFF.